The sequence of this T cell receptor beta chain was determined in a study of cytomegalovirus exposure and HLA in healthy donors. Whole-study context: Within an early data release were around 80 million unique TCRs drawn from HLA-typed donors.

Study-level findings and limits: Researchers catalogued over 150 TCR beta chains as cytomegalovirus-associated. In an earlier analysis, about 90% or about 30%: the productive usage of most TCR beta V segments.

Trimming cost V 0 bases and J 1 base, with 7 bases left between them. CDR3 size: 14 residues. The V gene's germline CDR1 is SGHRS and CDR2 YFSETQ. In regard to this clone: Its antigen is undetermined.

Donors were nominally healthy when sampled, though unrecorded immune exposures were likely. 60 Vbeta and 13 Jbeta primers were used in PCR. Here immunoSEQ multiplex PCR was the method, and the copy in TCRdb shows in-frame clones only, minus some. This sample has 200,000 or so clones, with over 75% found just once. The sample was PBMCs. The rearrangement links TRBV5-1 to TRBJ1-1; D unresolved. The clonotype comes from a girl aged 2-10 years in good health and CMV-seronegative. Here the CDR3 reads CASSLAYRNTEAFF. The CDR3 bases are TGCGCCAGCAGCTTGGCCTACAGGAACACTGAAGCTTTCTTT.